This TCR beta chain emerged from a study of T cells in Graves' hyperthyroidism and ophthalmopathy. Germline V CDR1 and CDR2: LGHNT, FRNRAP. Trimming removed 0 bases from V and 2 bases from J, with 16 bases in between. The CDR3 extends over 17 amino acids. Clinicians diagnosed patients from clinical symptoms, serum thyroxine and TRAb, thyroid ultrasound and orbital computed tomography. What was amplified from RNA transcripts were TCR beta CDR3 regions. First-round RT-PCR of the TCR CDR3 relied on the HTBI primer set. TCRdb re-analysed the multiplex PCR reads in MiXCR, keeping a single row per CDR3 protein. The table lists approximately 600,000 distinct CDR3 sequences, approximately 15% of them singletons. In its sample, this clonotype was seen a few times.

The rearrangement links TRBV12-5 to TRBJ1-2; TRBD1 is a possible D gene (5 bases). The sequenced material came from blood. The receptor was isolated from a woman in her late teens or twenties with Graves' ophthalmopathy. CDR3 nucleotide sequence: TGTGCTAGTGGTTTGGTACACGGGGCCTCATTAAACTATGGCTACACCTTC. Protein sequence: CASGLVHGASLNYGYTF.